Given below is one T cell receptor (beta chain) in context. Antigen specificity is unknown. Germline V gene sequence: CDR1 MNHEY, CDR2 SVGAGI. V was clipped by 2 bases and J by 11 bases, with 15 bases between them. This CDR3 spans 13 amino acids. The study ran its PCR with 60 Vbeta and 13 Jbeta primers. Clones were sequenced by immunoSEQ multiplex PCR, and TCRdb holds only the in-frame ones, with some missing. This sample has about 120,000 clones; about three fifths occur once, and the top ten carry about 8.9%. This record comes from a study of cytomegalovirus exposure and HLA in healthy donors. Study findings and constraints: Analysis performed later showed TCR beta chains linked to HLA being more clonally expanded than equally common others.

The sequence derives from a woman aged 40-49 years in good health and CMV-seropositive. Sequencing input: PBMCs. The chain uses TRBV6-5 and TRBJ1-1, with D possibly being TRBD1 (5 bases). CDR3 loop: CASSYPHTGVAFF. In nucleotides, the CDR3 is TGTGCCAGCAGTTACCCTCACACGGGGGTGGCTTTCTTT.